What follows are 21 T cell receptor beta chains derived from one specimen sequenced in a study of blood T cell repertoires in COVID-19. Assay used: immunoSEQ multiplex PCR; TCRdb lists only in-frame clones, some missing. The data show about 140,000 clones, about 90% seen once. Specimen: peripheral blood. The receptors come from a man aged 45-65 years who had recovered from COVID-19.

The chain carries TRBV5-6 and TRBJ1-1; D remains unclear. Looked up from germline, CDR1 is SGHDT and CDR2 is YYEEEE. The germline V and J ends were trimmed by 0 bases and 5 bases, with 11 bases remaining between them. The CDR3 has 14 residues. CDR3 in amino acids: CASSLARGTTEAFF. The CDR3 DNA reads TGTGCCAGCAGCTTGGCCAGAGGCACAACTGAAGCTTTCTTT.

The rearrangement links TRBV6-2 or TRBV6-3 to TRBJ2-1; TRBD2 matches 10 bases. This CDR3 is built from 15 residues. Trimming cost V 4 bases and J 5 bases; bases outside gene matches: 5. The germline CDR1 and CDR2 sequences are MNHEY and SVGEGT. CDR3 bases: TGTGCCAGCAGTTTCTTCACTAGCGGGAACAATGAGCAGTTCTTC. Translated: CASSFFTSGNNEQFF.

The gene calls are TRBV10-1 and TRBJ2-3; 10 bases line up with TRBD2. There are 17 residues in the CDR3. V shed 0 bases and J 1 base; nucleotides not matched to a gene: 4. CDR1 is WNHNN and CDR2 is SYGVQD in the germline V gene (reference sequence). The CDR3 DNA reads as TGCGCCAGCAGTGAGTCTTTAGCGGGGGGCCGCACAGATACGCAGTATTTT. Translated, it gives CASSESLAGGRTDTQYF.

V gene TRBV7-6 combines with J gene TRBJ1-1; D unresolved. CDR3 length: 13 residues. V was trimmed by 2 bases and J by 4 bases, leaving 8 bases between them. Germline loops: CDR1 SGHVS, CDR2 FNYEAQ. The CDR3 here is CASSLNEGTEAFF. Written as DNA, the CDR3 is TGTGCCAGCAGCTTAAATGAGGGCACTGAAGCTTTCTTT.

CDR3 nucleotides: TGCGCCAGCAGTATCGGAGGGACAGTCAAGTACGAGCAGTACTTC. Residues: CASSIGGTVKYEQYF. The chain joins TRBV10-2 to TRBJ2-7, with D maybe TRBD1 (7 bases). The V gene lost 5 bases and the J gene lost 4 bases, with 18 bases spanning the gap. CDR3 size: 15 residues. CDR1 WSHSY and CDR2 SAAADI come from the germline V gene.

This chain joins TRBV6-2 or TRBV6-3 and TRBJ2-4; a weak D match, TRBD1 (7 bases). V dropped 0 bases and J dropped 1 base, with 19 bases sitting between them. From germline, CDR1 is MNHEY and CDR2 SVGEGT. The CDR3 contains 19 residues. The CDR3 sequence is CASSYSRQGGGLAKNIQYF. DNA of the CDR3: TGTGCCAGCAGTTACTCCCGTCAGGGGGGTGGATTGGCCAAAAACATTCAGTACTTC.

The gene calls are TRBV11-3 and TRBJ1-1; 8 bases align to TRBD1. Germline-derived CDR1 and CDR2 are SGHNT and YENEEA. The CDR3 has 15 residues. V gave up 4 bases and J gave up 6 bases; unmatched junction bases: 10. CDR3 DNA sequence: TGTGCCAGCAGCTCAACCCCCGACAGGGGAGCTGAAGCTTTCTTT. It specifies CASSSTPDRGAEAFF.

The V call is TRBV27, the J call TRBJ2-1, with a possible D match to TRBD1 (5 bases). The CDR3 covers 14 residues. CDR1 is MNHEY and CDR2 is SMNVEV in the germline V gene (reference sequence). Between the trimmed V and J ends, which lost 2 bases and 10 bases, there was a span of 15 bases. CDR3 residues: CASSLRVWGWEQFF. The CDR3 nucleotides read TGTGCCAGCAGTTTACGCGTCTGGGGCTGGGAGCAGTTCTTC.

V is TRBV19 and J is TRBJ1-5; maybe TRBD1 (6 bases). V lost 0 bases and J lost 7, with 13 bases in between. The CDR3 contains 15 residues. Germline assignment: CDR1 LNHDA and CDR2 SQIVND (reference sequence). DNA of the CDR3: TGTGCCAGTAGTATAGATCAGGGGCTCGGGCAGCCCCAGCATTTT. Translation: CASSIDQGLGQPQHF.

The CDR3 DNA follows: TGTGCCAGCAGTGATCGGACAGGAGGGGCCGGGGAGCTGTTTTTT. This translates into CASSDRTGGAGELFF. The rearrangement uses TRBV25-1 and TRBJ2-2; perhaps TRBD1 as D (7 bases). Trimming shortened V by 3 bases and J by 6 bases, and 14 bases separated the two germline ends. Looked up from germline, CDR1 is MGHDK and CDR2 is SYGVNS. The CDR3 is 15 residues long.

V gene TRBV12-5 combines with J gene TRBJ1-2; 9 bases are shared with TRBD1. Trimming removed 5 bases from V and 2 bases from J; junction bases left unmatched: 6. From germline, CDR1 is LGHNT and CDR2 FRNRAP. The CDR3 runs to 15 residues. The CDR3 DNA sequence: TGTGCTAGTGGTAAAGCCGGGACAGGGAACTATGGCTACACCTTC. This sequence encodes CASGKAGTGNYGYTF.

The rearrangement joins TRBV7-2 to TRBJ2-3, with 11 bases lining up with TRBD2. From germline, CDR1 is SGHTA and CDR2 FQGNSA. Trimming removed 3 bases from V and 6 bases from J; junction bases left unmatched: 5. The CDR3 is made up of 15 amino acids. As DNA, the CDR3 is TGTGCCAGCAGCTTTAGCGGGGGGGCCGGGGATACGCAGTATTTT. This encodes CASSFSGGAGDTQYF.

V usage is TRBV19 and J usage is TRBJ1-2, with TRBD1 as a possible D gene (6 bases). Trimming stripped 3 bases from V and 10 bases from J, with 15 bases between. From germline, CDR1 is LNHDA and CDR2 SQIVND (reference sequence). This CDR3 region has 13 residues. CDR3 nucleotide sequence: TGTGCCAGTAGTATCGGACAGAAGGATCCCTACACCTTC. It specifies CASSIGQKDPYTF.

The chain uses TRBV19 and TRBJ2-7; a weak D match, TRBD1 (5 bases). Trimming shortened V by 5 bases and J by 6 bases, and 14 bases separated the two germline ends. CDR3 length equals 13 residues. CDR1 LNHDA and CDR2 SQIVND come from the germline V gene (reference sequence). CDR3 protein: CASSQGGRSEQYF. The CDR3 coding sequence is TGTGCCAGTAGTCAGGGCGGTCGAAGCGAGCAGTACTTC.

Here the CDR3 reads CASSEDGFYEQYF. Written as DNA, the CDR3 is TGTGCCAGCAGTGAAGACGGGTTCTACGAGCAGTACTTC. The chain combines TRBV6-1 with TRBJ2-7; no reliable D call. The germline gives CDR1 MNHNS, CDR2 SASEGT. Trimming left V 1 base short and J 3 bases short, with 7 bases between. The CDR3 extends over 13 amino acids.

The V call is TRBV18, the J call TRBJ2-7, with a possible D match to TRBD1 (6 bases). Germline-derived CDR1 and CDR2 are KGHSH and LQKENI. This CDR3 contains 13 residues. The V end was cut by 3 bases, the J end by 2 bases, with 8 bases between. CDR3 nucleotides: TGTGCCAGCTCACCGAGGACAGCCTACGAGCAGTACTTC. Encoded protein: CASSPRTAYEQYF.

For this clone: A much larger clone differs from this one at a single base, so this may be a read error. The rearrangement uses TRBV7-2 and TRBJ1-1; TRBD1 matches at 7 bases. The CDR3 extends over 13 amino acids. V lost 5 bases to trimming and J lost 2 bases; unmatched junction nucleotides: 2. Germline assignment: CDR1 SGHTA and CDR2 FQGNSA. The DNA for the CDR3 is TGTGCCAGCAGCAGACAGGGCAACACTGAAGCTTTCTTT. The encoded protein is CASSRQGNTEAFF.

V and J are TRBV7-7 and TRBJ2-7; 10 positions agree with TRBD1. Looked up from germline, CDR1 is SSHAT and CDR2 is FNYEAQ (reference sequence). The CDR3 runs to 16 residues. J lost 0 bases, V lost 5 bases, and 7 bases had no gene match. CDR3 coding DNA: TGTGCCAGCAGCCCCTGGACAGGGGGAGGCTCCTACGAGCAGTACTTC. Translation: CASSPWTGGGSYEQYF.

V is TRBV19 and J is TRBJ2-1, with D perhaps matching TRBD2 (6 bases). The V end lost 6 bases, the J end lost 12 bases, and 15 bases lay between the germline ends. The CDR3 is 12 residues long. Germline V lookup: CDR1 LNHDA, CDR2 SQIVND (reference sequence). The DNA for the CDR3 is TGTGCCAGTAGAGGAGCGGAGGGGCGGCAGTTCTTC. It codes for CASRGAEGRQFF.

The CDR3 coding sequence is TGTGCCAGCAGCTTGGAGGCAGGGGGACTCCTGAATGAAAAACTGTTTTTT. Encoded protein: CASSLEAGGLLNEKLFF. V gene TRBV5-4 combines with J gene TRBJ1-4, with 7 positions matching TRBD1. Germline V gives CDR1 SGHNT, CDR2 YYREEE (reference sequence). This CDR3 has 17 amino acids. V shed 0 bases and J 5 bases; nucleotides not matched to a gene: 10.

CDR3 loop: CASSTITWDRRNYGYTF. The CDR3 nucleotides read TGTGCCAGTAGTACAATTACTTGGGACAGGAGAAACTATGGCTACACCTTC. The rearrangement links TRBV19 to TRBJ1-2, with 8 bases identical to TRBD1. J lost 2 bases, V lost 4 bases, and 12 bases had no gene match. CDR1 and CDR2 from the germline V gene are LNHDA and SQIVND (reference sequence). The CDR3 runs to 17 residues.